One sample yielded the 20 T cell receptor beta chains listed below, sequenced in a study of PD-1 blockade in classical Hodgkin lymphoma. Autologous stem cell transplantation was followed by relapse in every patient, and brentuximab vedotin exposure varied. Here immunoSEQ multiplex PCR was the method, and the copy in TCRdb shows in-frame clones only, minus some. The table lists 25,000 to 35,000 clones, less than 75% of them singletons. The sequencing here drew on peripheral blood mononuclear cells (PBMCs), taken before the second cycle of nivolumab. The receptors were sampled from a human donor with classical Hodgkin lymphoma.

As regards this clone: The junction and the germline gene differ at one end; a read error may be behind it. This sample also contains other DNA sequences that code for the same CDR3. The chain recombines TRBV9 with TRBJ1-5; D not certain. Per germline, CDR1 SGDLS and CDR2 YYNGEE. This CDR3 has 14 amino acids. The CDR3 DNA follows: TGTGCCAGCAGCGCCGACGGAATTAATCAGCCTCAGCATTTT. Translation: CASSADGINQPQHF.

This chain connects TRBV19 to TRBJ2-2, with 8 positions matching TRBD2. The CDR3 spans 12 residues. V was pared by 6 bases and J by 6 bases, with 0 bases of the junction left unmatched. Germline loops: CDR1 LNHDA, CDR2 SQIVND (reference sequence). CDR3 residues: CASSGGAGELFF. The CDR3, as DNA: TGTGCCAGTAGCGGGGGGGCCGGGGAGCTGTTTTTT.

On this clone: A read error may produce the germline difference seen at one junction end. The genes are TRBV6-1 and TRBJ2-4, with D unclear. Per germline, CDR1 MNHNS and CDR2 SASEGT. The CDR3 totals 11 residues. The CDR3 coding sequence is TGTGCCAGCAGTGAAGCTTACATCCACTCATTC. Protein product: CASSEAYIHSF.

The V and J genes are TRBV6-5 and TRBJ2-1; D uncertain. V shed 8 bases and J shed 4 bases, with 9 bases lying between them. The CDR3 has 12 residues. CDR1 MNHEY and CDR2 SVGAGI come from the germline V gene. The DNA for the CDR3 is TGTGCCAGCCAACCCTCTTACAATGAGCAGTTCTTC. It is translated as CASQPSYNEQFF.

The chain links TRBV18 to TRBJ2-1; 10 nucleotides match TRBD1. The junction had 7 bases not matched to a gene; V was cut back by 6 bases and J by 5 bases. CDR1 and CDR2 (germline): KGHSH, LQKENI. This CDR3 is 15 amino acids long. Written as DNA, the CDR3 is TGTGCCAGCTCGCCTCTGACAGGGGGCAACAATGAGCAGTTCTTC. This sequence encodes CASSPLTGGNNEQFF. The complete variable domain, with remaining parts taken from reference TRBV18 and TRBJ2-1, reads NAGVMQNPRHLVRRRGQEARLRCSPMKGHSHVYWYRQLPEEGLKFMVYLQKENIIDESGMPKERFSAEFPKEGPSILRIQQVVRGDSAAYFCASSPLTGGNNEQFFGPGTRLTVL.

The genes are TRBV19 and TRBJ2-2; D tentatively reads TRBD1 or TRBD2 (6 bases each). V was pared by 4 bases and J by 5 bases, with 17 bases between. Per the germline V gene, CDR1 is LNHDA and CDR2 is SQIVND (reference sequence). The CDR3 contains 16 residues. This CDR3 is CASSTRGDIRTGELFF. The CDR3 nucleotides are TGTGCCAGTAGTACGAGGGGGGACATTCGGACCGGGGAGCTGTTTTTT.

The chain uses TRBV7-8 and TRBJ1-2; 7 nucleotides match TRBD1. Per germline, CDR1 SGHVS and CDR2 FQNEAQ. V trimming: 6 bases; J trimming: 5 bases; junction bases outside the gene matches: 3. The CDR3 has 12 residues. This chain's CDR3 is CASRGDSYGYTF. The CDR3 region has the DNA TGTGCCAGCAGAGGGGACAGTTATGGCTACACCTTC.

This chain joins TRBV19 and TRBJ2-2; no clear D. V gave up 5 bases and J gave up 4 bases, with 8 bases separating them. This CDR3 is 13 amino acids long. Per the germline V gene, CDR1 is LNHDA and CDR2 is SQIVND (reference sequence). The CDR3 bases are TGTGCCAGTAGTTTCTCGGGCACCGGGGAGCTGTTTTTT. Translating gives CASSFSGTGELFF.

This chain joins TRBV6-6 and TRBJ1-5; 8 bases align to TRBD1. The CDR3 length is 15 residues. The germline V gene encodes CDR1 MNHNY and CDR2 SVGAGI (reference sequence). Unmatched junction bases numbered 7, after V lost 6 bases and J lost 3 bases. The CDR3 spells CASSSETGVNQPQHF. CDR3 coding DNA: TGTGCCAGCAGCTCCGAGACAGGGGTCAATCAGCCCCAGCATTTT.

The genes are TRBV19 and TRBJ1-4, with a possible D match to TRBD1 (6 bases). The germline V and J ends were trimmed by 2 bases and 7 bases, with 14 bases remaining between them. This CDR3 spans 15 amino acids. CDR1 LNHDA and CDR2 SQIVND come from the germline V gene (reference sequence). Here the CDR3 DNA reads TGTGCCAGTAGTATACTGCCCACAGGGACTGAAAAACTGTTTTTT. As protein: CASSILPTGTEKLFF.

This rearrangement joins TRBV10-2 to TRBJ1-2; D gene ambiguous. V lost 0 bases and J lost 6, with 14 bases in between. This CDR3 is 15 amino acids long. Germline V lookup: CDR1 WSHSY, CDR2 SAAADI. The CDR3 region has the DNA TGCGCCAGCAGTGAGTCGGGGAACCCGGCCAATGGCTACACCTTC. Translation gives CASSESGNPANGYTF.

V and J are TRBV27 and TRBJ1-1, with D possibly matching TRBD1 (6 bases). The CDR3 loop spans 14 amino acids. Germline V CDR1 and CDR2: MNHEY, SMNVEV (reference sequence). V lost 4 bases, J lost 6 bases, and 15 bases lay in between. CDR3 coding DNA: TGTGCCAGCAGTTACACAGGGAGGATCGCTGAAGCTTTCTTT. Translating gives CASSYTGRIAEAFF.

This chain uses TRBV28 with TRBJ1-2; 11 bases line up with TRBD1. CDR1 and CDR2 (germline): MDHEN, SYDVKM. The CDR3 is 14 amino acids. V shed 1 base and J 7 bases; nucleotides not matched to a gene: 2. This CDR3 is CASSLFGTGGGYTF. The CDR3 region has the DNA TGTGCCAGCAGTTTATTCGGGACAGGGGGTGGCTACACCTTC.

In this sample, this clone turned up a few times. V gene TRBV9 combines with J gene TRBJ1-2; no definite D call. V was clipped by 0 bases and J by 6 bases, with 15 bases between them. This CDR3 is built from 15 residues. Looked up from germline, CDR1 is SGDLS and CDR2 is YYNGEE. CDR3 sequence reads: CASSVDHWPRDGYTF. CDR3 coding DNA: TGTGCCAGCAGCGTAGACCATTGGCCACGGGATGGCTACACCTTC. The full variable domain, with the rest looked up from reference TRBV9 and TRBJ1-2, is DSGVTQTPKHLITATGQRVTLRCSPRSGDLSVYWYQQSLDQGLQFLIQYYNGEERAKGNILERFSAQQFPDLHSELNLSSLELGDSALYFCASSVDHWPRDGYTFGSGTRLTVV.

V gene TRBV7-9 combines with J gene TRBJ2-1; D call uncertain. V gave up 1 base and J gave up 8 bases, with 12 bases separating them. CDR3 length equals 14 residues. Germline V lookup: CDR1 SEHNR, CDR2 FQNEAQ (reference sequence). CDR3 bases: TGTGCCAGCAGCTTAGTTGCCCAGAGCGATGAGCAGTTCTTC. Its translation: CASSLVAQSDEQFF.

There are a few counts of this clone. The chain has TRBV2 and TRBJ1-2; 9 nucleotides line up with TRBD1. CDR1 and CDR2 (germline): SNHLY, FYNNEI. The V and J ends lost 5 bases and 5 bases, in that order; junction bases with no gene match: 6. This CDR3 spans 14 amino acids. The CDR3 DNA is TGTGCCAGCAGTACCGGGACAGGGAAATATGGCTACACCTTC. Translation gives CASSTGTGKYGYTF.

CDR3 DNA sequence: TGTGCCAGCAGCTTAGCCGGGACTCCCAGCTCCTACGAGCAGTACTTC. This sequence encodes CASSLAGTPSSYEQYF. The rearrangement uses TRBV13 and TRBJ2-7; possible D gene TRBD2, 6 bases. CDR1 and CDR2 (germline): PRHDT, FYEKMQ (reference sequence). Trimming shortened V by 1 base and J by 0 bases, and 13 bases separated the two germline ends. The CDR3 runs to 16 residues.

The J gene is TRBJ2-2, the V gene TRBV10-1; no definite D call. Germline V CDR1 and CDR2: WNHNN, SYGVQD (reference sequence). This CDR3 comprises 14 residues. The V gene lost 4 bases and the J gene lost 0 bases, with 6 bases spanning the gap. CDR3: CASSGGSNTGELFF. CDR3 nucleotides: TGCGCCAGCAGTGGGGGATCGAACACCGGGGAGCTGTTTTTT.

The V call is TRBV28, the J call TRBJ1-1, with D possibly being TRBD1 (6 bases). V was trimmed by 10 bases and J by 1 base, leaving 13 bases between them. Germline V gene data show CDR1 as MDHEN and CDR2 as SYDVKM. CDR3 length: 13 amino acids. CDR3 bases: TGTGCCACCACAAGGACAGCGAACACTGAAGCTTTCTTT. This encodes CATTRTANTEAFF. Based on the CDR3 plus reference TRBV28 and TRBJ1-1, the full variable domain is DVKVTQSSRYLVKRTGEKVFLECVQDMDHENMFWYRQDPGLGLRLIYFSYDVKMKEKGDIPEGYSVSREKKERFSLILESASTNQTSMYLCATTRTANTEAFFGQGTRLTVV.

The V gene is TRBV7-8, the J gene TRBJ2-1, with D unclear. CDR1 and CDR2 (germline): SGHVS, FQNEAQ. The CDR3 sequence is 11 residues long. V dropped 5 bases and J dropped 9 bases, with 8 bases sitting between them. In DNA, the CDR3 is TGTGCCAGCAGCCCCGGAATTGAGCAGTTCTTC. Its protein product is CASSPGIEQFF.